This is a list of T cell receptor beta chains from one sample in a study of blood T cells in healthy people across ages. In TCRdb, the 5' RACE reads were re-called with MiXCR into one record per CDR3 protein. Among approximately 1.5 million distinct CDR3 sequences listed, approximately 43% were seen once. The specimen was blood. These receptors were taken from a woman under 30 in good health. The CDR3 runs from the conserved cysteine through the conserved F or W. The D gene is left open where the match is weak. Size tells how often a clone was seen (once, few, many) or the class of an expanded clone, and some rows leave it out.

clone_size j_call d_call v_call cdr3_aa cdr3_nt
many TRBJ2-1 . TRBV29-1 CSVSGPNEQFF TGCAGCGTATCAGGGCCAAATGAGCAGTTCTTC
. TRBJ2-7 TRBD2 TRBV3-1 CASSQAHGGAYYEQYF TGTGCCAGCAGCCAAGCCCACGGGGGGGCCTACTACGAGCAGTACTTC
few TRBJ2-3 . TRBV7-8 CASSIPRGTDTQYF TGTGCCAGCAGCATTCCTAGGGGCACAGATACGCAGTATTTT
. TRBJ2-3 . TRBV4-1 CASSQGLSDTQYF TGCGCCAGCAGCCAAGGACTTTCAGATACGCAGTATTTT
few TRBJ2-1 . TRBV15 CATSPSRGVTNNEQFF TGTGCCACCAGCCCGTCTCGAGGGGTCACGAACAATGAGCAGTTCTTC
. TRBJ2-3 . TRBV24-1 CATSDLPGGPAGNTQYF TGTGCCACCAGTGATTTGCCTGGGGGCCCTGCGGGCAATACGCAGTATTTT
. TRBJ1-1 . TRBV12-3/TRBV12-4 CASSLGLPRGPEAFF TGTGCCAGCAGTTTAGGTCTCCCCCGGGGGCCTGAAGCTTTCTTT
. TRBJ1-1 . TRBV25-1 CASLGGGYTEAFF TGTGCCAGCTTGGGTGGAGGGTACACTGAAGCTTTCTTT
few TRBJ1-6 TRBD1 TRBV20-1 CSAKEQGRGDSPLHF TGCAGTGCTAAGGAACAGGGGAGAGGGGATTCACCCCTCCACTTT
. TRBJ1-2 TRBD1 TRBV4-3 CPSSPGGLLTYGYTF TGCCCCAGCAGCCCAGGGGGACTCCTGACCTATGGCTACACCTTC
few TRBJ1-2 . TRBV5-5 CASSADFLKLGYTF TGTGCCAGCAGCGCGGACTTTCTTAAGCTTGGCTACACCTTC
. TRBJ2-7 . TRBV20-1 CSVRSSGQAYEQYF TGCAGTGTACGATCGTCGGGACAAGCCTACGAGCAGTACTTC
. TRBJ1-2 . TRBV20-1 CSAPRGVRYGYTF TGCAGTGCCCCGAGGGGGGTTCGCTATGGCTACACCTTC
. TRBJ1-4 . TRBV6-1 CASSEVGLREKLFF TGTGCCAGCAGTGAAGTGGGGTTAAGAGAAAAACTGTTTTTT
. TRBJ2-7 TRBD2 TRBV20-1 CSASHPGLEYNEQYF TGCAGTGCTAGCCACCCGGGACTAGAGTACAATGAGCAGTACTTC
. TRBJ1-1 . TRBV4-3 CASSQEGGAMNTEAFF TGCGCCAGCAGCCAAGAGGGCGGAGCCATGAACACTGAAGCTTTCTTT
few TRBJ2-3 . TRBV9 CASSVSSGVRTDTPYF TGTGCCAGCAGCGTATCTAGTGGCGTTCGCACAGATACGCCGTATTTT
few TRBJ2-2 . TRBV7-2 CASSLVTYTGELFF TGTGCCAGCAGCTTAGTGACGTACACCGGGGAGCTGTTTTTT
. TRBJ2-7 TRBD2 TRBV10-1 CASSEGMGLAGYEQYF TGCGCCAGCAGTGAGGGGATGGGACTAGCGGGGTACGAGCAGTACTTC
. TRBJ2-7 . TRBV12-3/TRBV12-4 CASSHHGNEQYF TGTGCCAGCAGCCACCACGGCAACGAGCAGTACTTC
. TRBJ2-1 . TRBV7-2 CASSLPTGSSYNEQFF TGTGCCAGCAGCTTACCTACAGGAAGCTCCTACAATGAGCAGTTCTTC
. TRBJ2-1 . TRBV6-2/TRBV6-3 CASRLNLRATQQFF TGTGCCAGCAGGTTGAACCTACGGGCTACCCAGCAGTTCTTC
. TRBJ1-5 . TRBV5-6 CASSVGLGDQPQHF TGTGCCAGCAGCGTCGGGCTAGGGGATCAGCCCCAGCATTTT
few TRBJ2-7 . TRBV30 CAWSRGGMLYEQYF TGTGCCTGGAGTAGGGGGGGGATGCTTTACGAGCAGTACTTC
few TRBJ2-1 . TRBV24-1 CATSDRRDNRPNEQFF TGTGCCACCAGTGATCGGAGAGACAACCGCCCCAATGAGCAGTTCTTC